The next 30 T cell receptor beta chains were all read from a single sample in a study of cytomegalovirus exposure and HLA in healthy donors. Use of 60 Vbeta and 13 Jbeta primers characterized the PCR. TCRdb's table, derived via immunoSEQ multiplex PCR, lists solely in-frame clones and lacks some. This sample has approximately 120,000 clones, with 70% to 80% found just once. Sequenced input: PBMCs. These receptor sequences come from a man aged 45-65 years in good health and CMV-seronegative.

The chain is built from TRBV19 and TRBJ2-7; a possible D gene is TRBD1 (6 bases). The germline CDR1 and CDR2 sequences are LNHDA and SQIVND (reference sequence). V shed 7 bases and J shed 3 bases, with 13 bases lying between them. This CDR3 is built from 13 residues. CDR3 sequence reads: CASTGTPIYEQYV. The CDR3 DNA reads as TGTGCCAGTACCGGGACACCTATCTACGAGCAGTACGTC.

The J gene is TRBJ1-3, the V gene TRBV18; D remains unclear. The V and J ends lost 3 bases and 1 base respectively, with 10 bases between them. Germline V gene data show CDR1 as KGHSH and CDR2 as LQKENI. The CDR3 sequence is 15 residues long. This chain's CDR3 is CASSPDGGSGNTIYF. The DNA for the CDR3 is TGTGCCAGCTCACCCGACGGAGGATCTGGAAACACCATATATTTT.

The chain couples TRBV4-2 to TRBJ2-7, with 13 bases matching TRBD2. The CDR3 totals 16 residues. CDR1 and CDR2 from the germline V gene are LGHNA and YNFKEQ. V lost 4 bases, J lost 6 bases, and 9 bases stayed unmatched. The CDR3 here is CASSRELAGGPTEQYF. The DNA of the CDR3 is TGTGCCAGCAGCCGCGAACTAGCGGGGGGGCCGACCGAGCAGTACTTC.

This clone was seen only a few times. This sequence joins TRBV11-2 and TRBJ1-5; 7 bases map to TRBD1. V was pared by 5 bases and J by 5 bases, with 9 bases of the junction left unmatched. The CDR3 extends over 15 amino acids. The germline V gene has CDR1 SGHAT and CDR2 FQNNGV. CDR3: CASSRGTGDHQPQHF. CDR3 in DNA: TGTGCCAGCAGCCGTGGTACAGGGGATCATCAGCCCCAGCATTTT.

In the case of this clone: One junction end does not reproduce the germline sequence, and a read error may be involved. The CDR3 coding sequence is TGTTCCAGCAGCTCCTCGTGGACAGGGCTAGTAGAGACCCAGTACTTC. This translates into CSSSSSWTGLVETQYF. The gene calls are TRBV7-9 and TRBJ2-5; 8 bases fit TRBD1. The germline V gene has CDR1 SEHNR and CDR2 FQNEAQ (reference sequence). This CDR3 has 16 residues.

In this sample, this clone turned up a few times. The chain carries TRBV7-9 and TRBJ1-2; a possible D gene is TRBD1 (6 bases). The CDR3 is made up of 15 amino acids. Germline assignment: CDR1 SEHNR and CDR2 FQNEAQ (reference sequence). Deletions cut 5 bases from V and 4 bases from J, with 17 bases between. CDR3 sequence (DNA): TGTGCCAGCAGCGGAACTCGGGGGGCCGGCTATGGCTACACCTTC. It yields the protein CASSGTRGAGYGYTF.

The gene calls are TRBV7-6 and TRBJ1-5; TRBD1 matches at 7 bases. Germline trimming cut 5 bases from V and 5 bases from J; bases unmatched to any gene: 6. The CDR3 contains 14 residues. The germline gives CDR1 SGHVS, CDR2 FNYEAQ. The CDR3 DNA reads TGTGCCAGCAGCCCCACAGGGGTGGATCAGCCCCAGCATTTT. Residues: CASSPTGVDQPQHF.

The chain's CDR3 is CASSQEPTGSNTEAFF. The DNA for the CDR3 is TGTGCCAGCAGCCAAGAACCCACGGGTAGTAACACTGAAGCTTTCTTT. This chain uses TRBV4-2 with TRBJ1-1; D is ambiguous. CDR1 is LGHNA and CDR2 is YNFKEQ in the germline V gene. The CDR3 contains 16 residues. Trimming removed 0 bases from V and 2 bases from J, with 13 bases in between.

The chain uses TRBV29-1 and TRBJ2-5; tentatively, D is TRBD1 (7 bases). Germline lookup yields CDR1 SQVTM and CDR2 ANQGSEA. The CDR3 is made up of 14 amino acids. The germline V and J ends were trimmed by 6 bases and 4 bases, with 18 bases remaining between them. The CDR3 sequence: CSVGGETGLETQYF. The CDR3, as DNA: TGCAGCGTGGGAGGCGAGACAGGGCTAGAGACCCAGTACTTC.

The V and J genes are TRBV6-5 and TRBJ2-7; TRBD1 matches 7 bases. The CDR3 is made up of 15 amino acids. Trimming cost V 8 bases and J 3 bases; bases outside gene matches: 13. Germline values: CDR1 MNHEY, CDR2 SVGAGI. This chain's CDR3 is CASPSRDRPIYEQYV. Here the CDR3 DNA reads TGTGCCAGCCCGAGCCGGGACAGACCCATCTACGAGCAGTACGTC.

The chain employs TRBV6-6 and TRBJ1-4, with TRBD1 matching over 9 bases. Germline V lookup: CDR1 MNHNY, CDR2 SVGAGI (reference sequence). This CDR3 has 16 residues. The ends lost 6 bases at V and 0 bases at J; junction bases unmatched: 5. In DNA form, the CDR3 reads TGTGCCAGCAGGCCGGGGACAGGGTCAACTAATGAAAAACTGTTTTTT. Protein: CASRPGTGSTNEKLFF.

The CDR3 loop is CATSTGDGDTQYF. Here the CDR3 DNA reads TGTGCCACCAGCACGGGGGACGGGGATACGCAGTATTTT. V gene TRBV15 combines with J gene TRBJ2-3; the D gene is possibly TRBD2 (6 bases). This CDR3 comprises 13 residues. Germline values: CDR1 LNHNV, CDR2 YYDKDF (reference sequence). The germline V and J ends were trimmed by 4 bases and 6 bases, with 11 bases remaining between them.

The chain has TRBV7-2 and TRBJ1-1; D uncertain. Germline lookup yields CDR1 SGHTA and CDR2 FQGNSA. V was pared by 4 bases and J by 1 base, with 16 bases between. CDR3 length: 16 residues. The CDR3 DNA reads TGTGCCAGCAGCTCCAGGACTCGGATAACGAACACTGAAGCTTTCTTT. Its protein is CASSSRTRITNTEAFF. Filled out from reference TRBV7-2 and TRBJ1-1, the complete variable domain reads GAGVSQSPSNKVTEKGKDVELRCDPISGHTALYWYRQSLGQGLEFLIYFQGNSAPDKSGLPSDRFSAERTGGSVSTLTIQRTQQEDSAVYLCASSSRTRITNTEAFFGQGTRLTVV.

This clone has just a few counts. This CDR3 is CASSQENREAGETQYF. The CDR3 region has the DNA TGTGCCAGCAGCCAAGAGAACAGGGAAGCCGGGGAGACCCAGTACTTC. V gene TRBV4-2 combines with J gene TRBJ2-5, with D possibly matching TRBD1 (6 bases). Trimming shortened V by 0 bases and J by 5 bases, and 16 bases separated the two germline ends. This CDR3 contains 16 residues. Germline assignment: CDR1 LGHNA and CDR2 YNFKEQ.

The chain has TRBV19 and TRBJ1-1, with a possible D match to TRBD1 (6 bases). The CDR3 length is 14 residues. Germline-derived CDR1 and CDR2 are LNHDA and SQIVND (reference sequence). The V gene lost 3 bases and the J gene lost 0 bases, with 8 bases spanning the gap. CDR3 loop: CASSIRQVNTEAFF. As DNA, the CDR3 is TGTGCCAGTAGTATCAGACAGGTGAACACTGAAGCTTTCTTT.

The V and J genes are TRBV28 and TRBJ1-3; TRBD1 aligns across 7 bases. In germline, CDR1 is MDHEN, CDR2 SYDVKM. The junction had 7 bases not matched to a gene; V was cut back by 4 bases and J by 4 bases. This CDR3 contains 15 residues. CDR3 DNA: TGTGCCAGCAGTTCTCCGACAGGGAACGGAAACACCATATATTTT. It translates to CASSSPTGNGNTIYF. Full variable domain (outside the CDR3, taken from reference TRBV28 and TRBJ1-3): DVKVTQSSRYLVKRTGEKVFLECVQDMDHENMFWYRQDPGLGLRLIYFSYDVKMKEKGDIPEGYSVSREKKERFSLILESASTNQTSMYLCASSSPTGNGNTIYFGEGSWLTVV.

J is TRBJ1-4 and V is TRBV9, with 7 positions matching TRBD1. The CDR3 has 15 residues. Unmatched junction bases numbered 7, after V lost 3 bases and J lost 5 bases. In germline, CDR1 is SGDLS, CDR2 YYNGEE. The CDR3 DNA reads TGTGCCAGCAGCGGGGGGACAGCCGAAAATGAAAAACTGTTTTTT. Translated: CASSGGTAENEKLFF. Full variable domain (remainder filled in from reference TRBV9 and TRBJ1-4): DSGVTQTPKHLITATGQRVTLRCSPRSGDLSVYWYQQSLDQGLQFLIQYYNGEERAKGNILERFSAQQFPDLHSELNLSSLELGDSALYFCASSGGTAENEKLFFGSGTQLSVL.

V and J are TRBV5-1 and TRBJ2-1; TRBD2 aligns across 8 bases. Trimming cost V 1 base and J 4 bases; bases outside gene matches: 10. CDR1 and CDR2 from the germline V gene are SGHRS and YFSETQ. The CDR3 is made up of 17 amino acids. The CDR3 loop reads CASSLLSTSEDYNEQFF. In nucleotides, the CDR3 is TGCGCCAGCAGCTTGTTATCGACTAGCGAGGATTACAATGAGCAGTTCTTC.

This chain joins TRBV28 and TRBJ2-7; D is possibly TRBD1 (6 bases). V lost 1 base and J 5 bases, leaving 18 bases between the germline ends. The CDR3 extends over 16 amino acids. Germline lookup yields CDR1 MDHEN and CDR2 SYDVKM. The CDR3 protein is CASSLFSGQGSHEQYV. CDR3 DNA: TGTGCCAGCAGTTTATTTTCGGGGCAGGGGTCCCACGAGCAGTACGTC.

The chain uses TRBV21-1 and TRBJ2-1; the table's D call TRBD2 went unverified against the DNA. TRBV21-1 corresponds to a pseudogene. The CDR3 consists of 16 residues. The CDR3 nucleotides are TGTGCCAGCAGCCCGCCCCCCAGCGGGGACAACAATGAGCAGTTCTTC. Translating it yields CASSPPPSGDNNEQFF.

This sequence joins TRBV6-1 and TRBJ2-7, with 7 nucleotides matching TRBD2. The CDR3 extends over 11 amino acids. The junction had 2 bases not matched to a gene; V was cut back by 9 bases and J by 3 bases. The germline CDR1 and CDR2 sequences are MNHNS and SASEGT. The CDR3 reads CARGEGYEQYV. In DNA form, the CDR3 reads TGTGCCAGAGGGGAGGGCTACGAGCAGTACGTC.

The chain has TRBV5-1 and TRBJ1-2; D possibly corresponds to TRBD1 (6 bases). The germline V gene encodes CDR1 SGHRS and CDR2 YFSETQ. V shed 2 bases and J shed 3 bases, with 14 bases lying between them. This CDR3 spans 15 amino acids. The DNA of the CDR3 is TGCGCCAGCAGCTTAAACAGGGCGAGTGACTATGGCTACACCTTC. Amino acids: CASSLNRASDYGYTF.

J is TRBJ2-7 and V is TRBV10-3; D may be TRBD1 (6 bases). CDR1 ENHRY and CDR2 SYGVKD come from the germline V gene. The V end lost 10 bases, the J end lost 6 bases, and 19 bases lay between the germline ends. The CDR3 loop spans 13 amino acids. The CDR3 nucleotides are TGTGCCACCGGAGGACAGTTCACCTCCGAGCAGTACTTC. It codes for CATGGQFTSEQYF.

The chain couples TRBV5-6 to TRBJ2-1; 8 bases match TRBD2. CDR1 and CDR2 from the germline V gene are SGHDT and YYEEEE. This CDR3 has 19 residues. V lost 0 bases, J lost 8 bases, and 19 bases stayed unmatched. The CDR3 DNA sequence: TGTGCCAGCAGCTTGGCGGGGGGGAGCCTCTTGGGGCATCCGTATGAGCAGTTCTTC. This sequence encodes CASSLAGGSLLGHPYEQFF.

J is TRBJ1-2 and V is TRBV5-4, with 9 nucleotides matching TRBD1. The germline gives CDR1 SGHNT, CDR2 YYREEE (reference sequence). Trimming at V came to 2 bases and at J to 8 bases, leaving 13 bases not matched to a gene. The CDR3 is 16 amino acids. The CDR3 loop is CASSFLSAGQGSGYTF. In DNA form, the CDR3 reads TGTGCCAGCAGCTTTCTTAGTGCGGGACAGGGATCCGGCTACACCTTC.

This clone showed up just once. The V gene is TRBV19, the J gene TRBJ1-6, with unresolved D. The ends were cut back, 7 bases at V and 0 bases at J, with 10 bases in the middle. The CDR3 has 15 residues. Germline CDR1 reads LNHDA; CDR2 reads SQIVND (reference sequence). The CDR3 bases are TGTGCCAGTAATGAGGGCTACTCCTATAATTCACCCCTCCACTTT. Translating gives CASNEGYSYNSPLHF.

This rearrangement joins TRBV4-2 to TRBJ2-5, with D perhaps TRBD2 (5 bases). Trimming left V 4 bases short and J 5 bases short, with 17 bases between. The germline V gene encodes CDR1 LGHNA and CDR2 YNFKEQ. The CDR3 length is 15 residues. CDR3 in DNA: TGTGCCAGCAGCCGGGAGCTGGATAGCCGGGAGACCCAGTACTTC. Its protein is CASSRELDSRETQYF.

CDR3 sequence (DNA): TGTGCCAGTAAGGTAGAGGGGGCGAGAGAGCAGTACGTC. It specifies CASKVEGAREQYV. This chain connects TRBV19 to TRBJ2-7, with TRBD1 identical over 7 bases. The CDR3 runs to 13 residues. J gave up 7 bases and V 7 bases, and 10 bases lay outside the gene matches. Per the germline V gene, CDR1 is LNHDA and CDR2 is SQIVND (reference sequence).

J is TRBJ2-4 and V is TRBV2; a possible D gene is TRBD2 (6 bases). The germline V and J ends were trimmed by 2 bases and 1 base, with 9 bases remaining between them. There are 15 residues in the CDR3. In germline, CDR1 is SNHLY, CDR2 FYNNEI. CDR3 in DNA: TGTGCCAGCAGTGAATTTGGGGGGGCCAAAAACATTCAGTACTTC. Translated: CASSEFGGAKNIQYF.

The CDR3 loop is CASSQDEPRSSYNEQFF. CDR3 DNA sequence: TGCGCCAGCAGCCAAGATGAACCGAGAAGCTCCTACAATGAGCAGTTCTTC. The genes are TRBV4-1 and TRBJ2-1; no clear D gene. The germline gives CDR1 MGHRA, CDR2 YSYEKL. This CDR3 contains 17 residues. V gave up 0 bases and J gave up 0 bases, with 12 bases separating them.